Below, 27 T cell receptor beta chains from the same sample are listed, as sequenced in a study of breast tumors, draining lymph nodes, adjacent tissues. One entry per CDR3 protein, called by TCRdb with MiXCR from the multiplex PCR reads. The data show 190,000 or so distinct CDR3 sequences, 31% seen once. The lymph nodes were axillary draining lymph nodes from breast cancer patients. Material: axillary lymph node tissue. The source of these receptors is a female donor with breast cancer. Some clones in this sample may be carry-over from other donors' samples.

With respect to this clonotype: Possible read error: a much larger clone is one base away. The rearrangement uses TRBV5-4 and TRBJ1-4, with TRBD1 matching 8 bases. The CDR3 consists of 14 residues. Germline assignment: CDR1 SGHNT and CDR2 YYREEE (reference sequence). DNA of the CDR3: TGTGCCTGCAGCCCGGGACAGGTTAATGAAAAACTGTTTTTT. Translation: CACSPGQVNEKLFF. Based on the CDR3 plus reference TRBV5-4 and TRBJ1-4, the full variable domain is ETGVTQSPTHLIKTRGQQVTLRCSSQSGHNTVSWYQQALGQGPQFIFQYYREEENGRGNFPPRFSGLQFPNYSSELNVNALELDDSALYLCACSPGQVNEKLFFGSGTQLSVL.

This clonotype was picked up many times. This chain links TRBV7-9 with TRBJ1-6; 7 bases line up with TRBD1. The CDR3 spans 15 residues. V lost 1 base and J lost 9; bases outside the gene matches: 6. Germline values: CDR1 SEHNR, CDR2 FQNEAQ (reference sequence). CDR3 loop: CASSLGRTGGSPLHF. CDR3 in DNA: TGTGCCAGCAGCTTAGGACGGACAGGTGGTTCACCCCTCCACTTT.

As concerns this clonotype: The junction and the germline gene differ at one end; a read error may be behind it. The rearrangement links TRBV5-4 to TRBJ2-1; 10 bases match TRBD2. The CDR3 totals 16 residues. Looked up from germline, CDR1 is SGHNT and CDR2 is YYREEE (reference sequence). In nucleotides, the CDR3 is TGTGCCAGCAGCTCGAAATCGACTAGCGGGTCCAATGGGCAGTTCTTC. It yields the protein CASSSKSTSGSNGQFF.

This clonotype was detected ten times or more. The rearrangement joins TRBV19 to TRBJ2-3, with D possibly TRBD1 on 6 matching bases. The V end was cut by 6 bases, the J end by 2 bases, with 9 bases between. The CDR3 sequence is 13 residues long. The germline gives CDR1 LNHDA, CDR2 SQIVND (reference sequence). CDR3 loop: CASRDSHTDTQYF. Here the CDR3 DNA reads TGTGCCAGTAGGGACAGCCACACAGATACGCAGTATTTT. The full variable domain, in which reference TRBV19 and TRBJ2-3 provide the parts outside the CDR3, is DGGITQSPKYLFRKEGQNVTLSCEQNLNHDAMYWYRQDPGQGLRLIYYSQIVNDFQKGDIAEGYSVSREKKESFPLTVTSAQKNPTAFYLCASRDSHTDTQYFGPGTRLTVL.

The chain is built from TRBV20-1 and TRBJ2-1; TRBD2 matches at 7 bases. Germline trimming cut 5 bases from V and 3 bases from J; bases unmatched to any gene: 13. This CDR3 contains 16 residues. CDR1 and CDR2 (germline): DFQATT, SNEGSKA (reference sequence). The CDR3 region is CSAGPLQREGYNEQFF. The CDR3 DNA is TGCAGTGCTGGACCTCTCCAGCGGGAAGGCTACAATGAGCAGTTCTTC.

This clonotype was seen many times. The chain employs TRBV11-2 and TRBJ2-2, with 9 bases lining up with TRBD1. The CDR3 runs 15 residues. V trimming: 6 bases; J trimming: 4 bases; junction bases outside the gene matches: 6. Germline loops: CDR1 SGHAT, CDR2 FQNNGV. CDR3 nucleotide sequence: TGTGCCAGCAGACGCGGGACAGGGAGCACCGGGGAGCTGTTTTTT. Amino acid sequence: CASRRGTGSTGELFF.

The rearrangement joins TRBV10-3 to TRBJ2-3; D possibly corresponds to TRBD2 (6 bases). Germline V lookup: CDR1 ENHRY, CDR2 SYGVKD. The V end was cut by 2 bases, the J end by 8 bases, with 14 bases between. The CDR3 is made up of 14 amino acids. The CDR3: CAISERGTAGTQYF. The CDR3 DNA reads as TGTGCCATCAGTGAGCGGGGGACCGCAGGTACGCAGTATTTT.

At least ten counts were recorded for this clonotype. The CDR3 coding sequence is TGTGCCAGTAGTAAATTAGCGGGGGGAGGTTTGTACCAAGAGACCCAGTACTTC. This gives the protein CASSKLAGGGLYQETQYF. The genes are TRBV19 and TRBJ2-5; 10 bases align to TRBD2. Germline V CDR1 and CDR2: LNHDA, SQIVND (reference sequence). This CDR3 is built from 18 residues. V was clipped by 4 bases and J by 0 bases; unmatched bases: 11.

This clonotype was seen at least ten times. CDR3 sequence: CASSERGSEQYF. For the CDR3, the DNA is TGTGCCAGCAGTGAAAGGGGATCCGAGCAGTACTTC. The chain has TRBV6-1 and TRBJ2-7; a possible D gene is TRBD1 (5 bases). The ends were cut back, 2 bases at V and 6 bases at J, with 8 bases in the middle. CDR1 MNHNS and CDR2 SASEGT come from the germline V gene. The CDR3 has 12 amino acids.

The rearrangement links TRBV6-4 to TRBJ2-3, with 8 bases aligning to TRBD1. The CDR3 extends over 14 amino acids. Germline CDR1 MRHNA, CDR2 SNTAGT. V gave up 7 bases and J gave up 2 bases; unmatched junction bases: 5. CDR3 amino acids: CASTQDRATDTQYF. CDR3 nucleotide sequence: TGTGCCAGCACCCAGGACAGGGCCACAGATACGCAGTATTTT.

As to this clonotype: Germline and junction disagree at one end, which may indicate a read error. The rearrangement joins TRBV7-9 to TRBJ2-3; D remains ambiguous. Looked up from germline, CDR1 is SEHNR and CDR2 is FQNEAQ (reference sequence). This CDR3 is 12 amino acids long. The CDR3 region has the DNA TGCGCCAGCAGCTTTTCCACAGATACGCAGTGTTTT. Translated, it gives CASSFSTDTQCF.

In its sample, this clonotype was seen many times. This chain joins TRBV6-6 and TRBJ2-2; D is unresolved. From germline, CDR1 is MNHNY and CDR2 SVGAGI (reference sequence). The CDR3 covers 10 residues. Trimming pared 2 bases from V and 10 bases from J, leaving 2 bases between. CDR3 nucleotide sequence: TGTGCCAGCAGTTACGAGGAGCTGTTTTTT. It specifies CASSYEELFF.

This clonotype was counted between two and nine times. One junction end disagrees with the germline gene, perhaps due to a read error. The rearrangement links TRBV6-1 to TRBJ1-2; weak D call: TRBD1 (6 bases). The CDR3 consists of 16 residues. Germline V gene sequence: CDR1 MNHNS, CDR2 SASEGT. The chain's CDR3 is CASSQAGGGPLGGYTF. For the CDR3, the DNA is TGTGCCAGCAGTCAAGCGGGCGGGGGCCCACTGGGAGGCTACACCTTC.

Of note for this clonotype: Since a much larger clone is just one base distant, this may be a read error. The rearrangement joins TRBV6-5 to TRBJ1-2; 8 bases line up with TRBD1. The length of the CDR3 is 12 residues. Germline-derived CDR1 and CDR2 are MNHEY and SVGAGI. The V gene end was trimmed by 8 bases and the J gene end by 4 bases; junction bases not matched to a gene: 3. CDR3 coding DNA: TGTGCCAGCCATCAGGGGGCCTATGGCTACACCTTC. Protein product: CASHQGAYGYTF.

The chain links TRBV11-2 to TRBJ2-7; TRBD2 might be the D (7 bases). Trimming took 10 bases from V and 9 from J, leaving 25 bases between them. The V gene's germline CDR1 is SGHAT and CDR2 FQNNGV. The CDR3 is 14 amino acids. The CDR3 loop is CATSRDRPVAGQYF. The CDR3, as DNA: TGTGCCACCTCGAGAGACAGGCCTGTAGCGGGGCAGTACTTC.

This clonotype has a count of ten or more. V is TRBV7-3 and J is TRBJ2-5, with 9 bases aligning to TRBD2. Germline V gives CDR1 SGHTA, CDR2 FQGTGA. The CDR3 extends over 16 amino acids. J lost 1 base, V lost 2 bases, and 5 bases had no gene match. The DNA of the CDR3 is TGTGCCAGCAGCTTAGCTCCGACTAGCGGCCAAGAGACCCAGTACTTC. This translates into CASSLAPTSGQETQYF.

This clonotype was counted many times. V usage is TRBV6-1 and J usage is TRBJ1-2, with D perhaps TRBD1 (6 bases). Trimming removed 3 bases at V and 3 bases at J, with 14 bases between. Germline CDR1 and CDR2: MNHNS and SASEGT. There are 15 residues in the CDR3. As DNA, the CDR3 is TGTGCCAGCAGTGATCGAGGGGGTTTTTACTATGGCTACACCTTC. This gives the protein CASSDRGGFYYGYTF.

This clonotype was detected only a few times. This clone may be a read error of a much larger clone one base away. V and J are TRBV12-3 or TRBV12-4 and TRBJ1-5, with TRBD1 matching over 8 bases. Germline trimming cut 8 bases from V and 4 bases from J; bases unmatched to any gene: 10. This CDR3 spans 15 amino acids. The CDR3 spells CASGPRQGMNQPQHF. DNA for the CDR3: TGTGCCAGCGGTCCCAGACAGGGGATGAATCAGCCCCAGCATTTT.

The sample holds many counts of this clonotype. CDR3 nucleotide sequence: TGTGCCAGCAGCTGGCGCTGGCTAGCGGGAAAAGAGACCCAGTACTTC. Amino acids: CASSWRWLAGKETQYF. J is TRBJ2-5 and V is TRBV7-8, with TRBD2 matching 9 bases. This CDR3 has 16 residues. With V trimmed by 4 bases and J by 3 bases, 9 bases remained unmatched. Germline CDR1 SGHVS, CDR2 FQNEAQ. Filled out from reference TRBV7-8 and TRBJ2-5, the complete variable domain reads GAGVSQSPRYKVAKRGQDVALRCDPISGHVSLFWYQQALGQGPEFLTYFQNEAQLDKSGLPSDRFFAERPEGSVSTLKIQRTQQEDSAVYLCASSWRWLAGKETQYFGPGTRLLVL.

This clonotype came up once. A read error may be the cause here, since a much bigger clone is one base away. Because it lacks the conserved phenylalanine or tryptophan at the end, this CDR3 is likely a read error. The V gene is TRBV20-1, the J gene TRBJ1-1; D not certain. CDR1 is DFQATT, CDR2 SNEGSKA, per germline (reference sequence). V lost 1 base and J 11 bases, leaving 11 bases between the germline ends. This CDR3 is 11 amino acids long. DNA for the CDR3: TGCAGTGCTAGAGGCGTGGAGGTCGCTTTCCTT. Protein: CSARGVEVAFL.

V is TRBV7-2 and J is TRBJ2-2; TRBD2 agrees at 12 bases. Germline loops: CDR1 SGHTA, CDR2 FQGNSA. V trimming: 4 bases; J trimming: 7 bases; junction bases outside the gene matches: 1. The CDR3 runs to 14 residues. CDR3 sequence reads: CASSSGLAGGELFF. CDR3 coding DNA: TGTGCCAGCAGCTCGGGACTAGCGGGCGGGGAGCTGTTTTTT.

This clonotype appeared many times. V is TRBV5-8 and J is TRBJ2-3, with D possibly matching TRBD2 (6 bases). Germline V gene sequence: CDR1 SGHTS, CDR2 YDEGEE. Trimming shortened V by 2 bases and J by 0 bases, and 10 bases separated the two germline ends. The CDR3 spans 15 residues. In nucleotides, the CDR3 is TGTGCCAGCAGCTTCGGGGGAAGTAGCACAGATACGCAGTATTTT. Translating it yields CASSFGGSSTDTQYF.

This sequence joins TRBV19 and TRBJ2-3; D unresolved. The V and J ends lost 8 bases and 5 bases respectively, with 5 bases between them. This CDR3 has 10 residues. CDR1 is LNHDA, CDR2 SQIVND, per germline (reference sequence). The CDR3 nucleotides read TGTGCCAGTGTGGAAGATACGCAGTATTTT. It yields the protein CASVEDTQYF.

Note on this clonotype: A much larger clone differs by one base, so this may be a read error. V and J are TRBV28 and TRBJ2-5; TRBD1 is a possible D gene (6 bases). CDR1 MDHEN and CDR2 SYDVKM come from the germline V gene. The CDR3 runs 15 residues. CDR3 sequence: CASSSRQDSQETRYF. CDR3 bases: TGTGCCAGCAGTTCAAGACAGGACTCCCAAGAGACCCGGTACTTC.

This chain uses TRBV5-5 with TRBJ1-1, with TRBD1 as a possible D gene (5 bases). V was pared by 2 bases and J by 4 bases, with 21 bases between. This CDR3 has 17 residues. Germline CDR1 reads SGHKS; CDR2 reads YYEKEE (reference sequence). This CDR3 reads CASSFEFKGAGTTEAFF. The CDR3 DNA reads as TGTGCCAGCAGCTTCGAATTCAAAGGGGCAGGTACCACTGAAGCTTTCTTT.

At least ten counts were recorded for this clonotype. This chain joins TRBV7-2 and TRBJ1-4; 7 bases are a match to TRBD1. The CDR3 sequence is 17 residues long. V lost 5 bases and J lost 4; bases outside the gene matches: 13. Germline V CDR1 and CDR2: SGHTA, FQGNSA. CDR3 in amino acids: CASSRFSTGVVNEKLFF. For the CDR3, the DNA is TGTGCCAGCAGCCGTTTCTCCACAGGGGTCGTTAATGAAAAACTGTTTTTT.

V gene TRBV6-2 or TRBV6-3 combines with J gene TRBJ2-5; perhaps TRBD2 as D (6 bases). The CDR3 loop spans 15 amino acids. Trimming stripped 6 bases from V and 1 base from J, with 15 bases between. Germline lookup yields CDR1 MNHEY and CDR2 SVGEGT. DNA for the CDR3: TGTGCCAGCAGCCGTCCAAGCGGGCTCCAAGAGACCCAGTACTTC. The encoded protein is CASSRPSGLQETQYF.